This entry describes one TCR beta chain. Its antigen target is currently unknown. Nothing much larger sits one base from this clone, and base qualities are not available. Library preparation was by 5' RACE. Sequencing was performed on a NextSeq 500. Unique molecular identifiers were attached to individual cDNA molecules in the TCR library protocol so that sequencing error and PCR bias could be corrected. Both TCR alpha and beta chains were sequenced, and tight co-correlation was observed between alpha and beta sequence abundances in each sample. In the authors' own workflow: Decombinator V4 was used to annotate the V gene, J gene and CDR3 of the TCR sequences. Expanded TCRs were defined as changing significantly between any two time points under a Poisson model with p below 0.0001. TCR abundances were normalised to the total number of TCRs sequenced in each sample and reported as counts per million. TRAV1-2 paired with TRAJ12, TRAJ20 or TRAJ33 defined MAIT TCRs, while TRAV10 paired with TRAJ18 defined iNKT TCRs. VDJdb, accessed on 1 November 2021, was searched for TCRs annotated for CMV, EBV and SARS-CoV-2, and TCRs annotated for more than one antigen were excluded. In TCRdb, the public reads were trimmed at Q25 with fastp and aligned with MiXCR, with productive beta chains retained. A single entry per CDR3 protein holds the most common genes and DNA from its merged rows. The V and J calls and clone size are TCRdb's, not the authors'. A total of tens of thousands of distinct CDR3 sequences appear in this sample, around a tenth of them only once. About a tenth of the sample comes from the top ten.

The record originates from a study of early T cells in non-severe SARS-CoV-2 infection (dated by TCRdb to about 2021). Regarding the research as a whole: Because TCR sequencing relied on bulk RNA taken from unsorted whole blood, pairing of alpha and beta chains was not possible. Beyond this particular receptor, the publication reports: VDJdb matching was skewed toward anti-spike CD8 responses, so virus-specific expansions were likely underestimated and private and CD4 specificities were missed.

This was a case-control study nested in a cohort of healthcare workers in London, UK, who had nasopharyngeal swab PCR tests and blood samples taken every week. Healthcare workers were recruited between 23 and 31 March 2020, during the week of the UK lockdown, and were followed weekly for up to about 16 weeks. The cysteine opens and the phenylalanine closes a CDR3 of 14 amino acids. The entry retains the CDR3 DNA only, 42 bases that are in frame from base 1. CDR1 and CDR2, per the germline V gene, are SQVTM and ANQGSEA. V is trimmed back by 8 bases and J by 8 bases, and the junction contains 14 bases that no gene match accounts for.

The sequenced sample consisted of whole blood. The chain was built from TRBV29-1 and TRBJ2-1, with 8 central nucleotides matching TRBD2. This clonotype was sampled from an adult who was a healthcare worker with PCR-confirmed SARS-CoV-2 infection or an uninfected control (not recorded which). CDR3 sequence: CSYSSGTTVHEQFF. The sequenced DNA is TGCAGCTATAGTAGCGGGACTACCGTCCATGAGCAGTTCTTC.